The next 17 T cell receptor beta chains were all read from a single sample in a study of cytomegalovirus exposure and HLA in healthy donors (dated by TCRdb to about 2017). The library was generated by the immunoSEQ multiplex PCR assay. For the multiplex PCR, a mixture combining 60 forward primers for TCR Vbeta segments and 13 reverse primers for TCR Jbeta segments was used. The clones in this table, taken by TCRdb from immuneACCESS, are in-frame only. Not every clone is retained; where verified, under half of the shortfall comes from an unresolved V gene, and the cause of the rest is unknown. Within this sample are roughly 150,000 clones, with 70% to 90% of them counted one time only. The ten top clones hold roughly 2.4% of the sample. The source material was PBMCs. The receptors come from a young woman in good health and CMV-seronegative.

V gene TRBV21-1 combines with J gene TRBJ2-2; the table calls TRBD2, which could not be checked here. TRBV21-1 is assigned pseudogene status. The CDR3 runs to 14 residues. The CDR3 reads CASSRGRGTGELFF. The CDR3 DNA follows: TGTGCCAGCAGCCGGGGGAGGGGCACCGGGGAGCTGTTTTTT.

This chain uses TRBV29-1 with TRBJ2-3; D gene uncertain. V was clipped by 3 bases and J by 3 bases, with 7 bases between them. In germline, CDR1 is SQVTM, CDR2 ANQGSEA. The CDR3 totals 12 residues. The CDR3 DNA is TGCAGCGTTGACCTCGGGACAGATACGCAGTATTTT. Its translation is CSVDLGTDTQYF.

This clone has a handful of counts. The chain carries TRBV28 and TRBJ1-2, with D hard to call. The CDR3 extends over 12 amino acids. V lost 3 bases and J 3 bases, leaving 5 bases between the germline ends. Germline V lookup: CDR1 MDHEN, CDR2 SYDVKM. For the CDR3, the DNA is TGTGCCAGCAGTTTTCAGGACTATGGCTACACCTTC. Residues: CASSFQDYGYTF.

The chain links TRBV20-1 to TRBJ2-7, with D possibly being TRBD1 (6 bases). V lost 7 bases, J lost 5 bases, and 12 bases lay in between. Per germline, CDR1 DFQATT and CDR2 SNEGSKA (reference sequence). CDR3 length: 11 residues. Here the CDR3 DNA reads TGCAGTGGGATCCAGGGGAACGAGCAGTACTTC. The encoded protein is CSGIQGNEQYF.

This chain uses TRBV19 with TRBJ2-1; TRBD2 agrees at 8 bases. Per germline, CDR1 LNHDA and CDR2 SQIVND (reference sequence). The V gene end was trimmed by 8 bases and the J gene end by 4 bases; junction bases not matched to a gene: 10. The CDR3 consists of 15 residues. In DNA, the CDR3 is TGTGCCAGTCGGGGCGGGGGGAGATCATACAATGAGCAGTTCTTC. Protein sequence: CASRGGGRSYNEQFF.

The chain links TRBV9 to TRBJ2-7; 8 bases map to TRBD1. V lost 0 bases to trimming and J lost 2 bases; unmatched junction nucleotides: 4. CDR1 is SGDLS, CDR2 YYNGEE, per germline. This CDR3 has 15 residues. The CDR3 region is CASSVGDRTTYEQYF. CDR3 DNA: TGTGCCAGCAGCGTAGGGGACAGGACTACCTACGAGCAGTACTTC.

This chain uses TRBV30 with TRBJ2-7; TRBD1 agrees at 7 bases. CDR3 length: 15 amino acids. In germline, CDR1 is GTSNPN, CDR2 SVGIG (reference sequence). J gave up 7 bases and V 1 base, and 13 bases lay outside the gene matches. CDR3 protein: CAWSGGLTQGEEQYF. CDR3 nucleotides: TGTGCCTGGAGTGGGGGGCTTACCCAGGGGGAAGAGCAGTACTTC.

This chain links TRBV27 with TRBJ2-3; D is unclear. V lost 6 bases and J 2 bases, leaving 9 bases between the germline ends. Germline V gives CDR1 MNHEY, CDR2 SMNVEV (reference sequence). This CDR3 is 13 amino acids long. The CDR3 reads CASRRIDTDTQYF. In DNA, the CDR3 is TGTGCCAGCAGGCGAATAGACACAGATACGCAGTATTTT.

This clone was seen once. A junction boundary mismatches the germline segment, possibly from a read error. The chain recombines TRBV6-6 with TRBJ1-2; TRBD1 matches at 9 bases. CDR1 and CDR2 (germline): MNHNY, SVGAGI (reference sequence). The CDR3 is 14 residues long. As DNA, the CDR3 is TGTGCCAGCAGCTCCGGACAGGGGAACTATGGCTGCACCTTC. Residues: CASSSGQGNYGCTF.

The chain is built from TRBV11-2 and TRBJ2-3, with 14 bases matching TRBD2. Trimming cost V 3 bases and J 3 bases; bases outside gene matches: 2. The CDR3 runs 16 residues. Germline V gives CDR1 SGHAT, CDR2 FQNNGV. The CDR3, as DNA: TGTGCCAGCAGCTTGACTAGCGGGAGGGGTACAGATACGCAGTATTTT. Translation: CASSLTSGRGTDTQYF.

The chain uses TRBV9 and TRBJ2-1; 11 nucleotides line up with TRBD1. The ends lost 9 bases at V and 5 bases at J; junction bases unmatched: 4. The CDR3 runs 13 residues. The germline V gene has CDR1 SGDLS and CDR2 YYNGEE. CDR3 sequence reads: CATGQGANNEQFF. CDR3 DNA: TGTGCCACCGGACAGGGGGCGAACAATGAGCAGTTCTTC.

V gene TRBV6-6 combines with J gene TRBJ2-3; a weak D match, TRBD1 (5 bases). The CDR3 covers 15 residues. The germline V gene encodes CDR1 MNHNY and CDR2 SVGAGI (reference sequence). Trimming pared 6 bases from V and 1 base from J, leaving 14 bases between. CDR3 loop: CASSSRGAGTDTQYF. As DNA, the CDR3 is TGTGCCAGCAGCTCCCGTGGGGCGGGCACAGATACGCAGTATTTT.

The count of this clone is one. The chain joins TRBV11-2 to TRBJ2-1, with D possibly being TRBD1 (7 bases). CDR3 size: 16 residues. V was cut by 8 bases and J by 6 bases, with 23 bases left in between. In germline, CDR1 is SGHAT, CDR2 FQNNGV. DNA for the CDR3: TGTGCCAGCTTACCTCATGGAGGGGGCGTTGGCAATGAGCAGTTCTTC. This translates into CASLPHGGGVGNEQFF.

Worth noting for this clone: Other nucleotide sequences from this sample produce the same CDR3. The rearrangement joins TRBV20-1 to TRBJ2-1; D is undetermined. Trimming removed 4 bases from V and 5 bases from J, with 6 bases in between. This CDR3 is built from 11 residues. The germline CDR1 and CDR2 sequences are DFQATT and SNEGSKA (reference sequence). The CDR3 coding sequence is TGCAGTGCTACTAGGAACAATGAGCAGTTCTTC. Its translation is CSATRNNEQFF.

V usage is TRBV4-3 and J usage is TRBJ2-7; tentative D call: TRBD1 (6 bases). Trimming shortened V by 5 bases and J by 2 bases, and 16 bases separated the two germline ends. The CDR3 runs to 15 residues. Germline V lookup: CDR1 LGHNA, CDR2 YSLEER. The CDR3 spells CASSAHRAPTYEQYF. DNA for the CDR3: TGCGCCAGCAGCGCGCACAGGGCACCTACCTACGAGCAGTACTTC.

This chain uses TRBV5-1 with TRBJ2-1; TRBD2 matches at 11 bases. The CDR3 has 14 amino acids. With 4 bases clipped from V and 9 bases from J, the junction kept 6 bases outside the gene matches. Germline CDR1 reads SGHRS; CDR2 reads YFSETQ. CDR3 in DNA: TGCGCCAGCAGCGGAACCGGGACTAGCGGTGAGCAGTTCTTC. It codes for CASSGTGTSGEQFF. Filled out from reference TRBV5-1 and TRBJ2-1, the complete variable domain reads KAGVTQTPRYLIKTRGQQVTLSCSPISGHRSVSWYQQTPGQGLQFLFEYFSETQRNKGNFPGRFSGRQFSNSRSEMNVSTLELGDSALYLCASSGTGTSGEQFFGPGTRLTVL.

The chain couples TRBV6-4 to TRBJ2-1; weak D call: TRBD2 (6 bases). This CDR3 spans 14 amino acids. Germline V gene data show CDR1 as MRHNA and CDR2 as SNTAGT. The V gene lost 2 bases and the J gene lost 16 bases, with 21 bases spanning the gap. The CDR3 here is CASSDNAEGNPRFF. Written as DNA, the CDR3 is TGTGCCAGCAGTGACAATGCGGAGGGGAATCCCCGCTTCTTC.